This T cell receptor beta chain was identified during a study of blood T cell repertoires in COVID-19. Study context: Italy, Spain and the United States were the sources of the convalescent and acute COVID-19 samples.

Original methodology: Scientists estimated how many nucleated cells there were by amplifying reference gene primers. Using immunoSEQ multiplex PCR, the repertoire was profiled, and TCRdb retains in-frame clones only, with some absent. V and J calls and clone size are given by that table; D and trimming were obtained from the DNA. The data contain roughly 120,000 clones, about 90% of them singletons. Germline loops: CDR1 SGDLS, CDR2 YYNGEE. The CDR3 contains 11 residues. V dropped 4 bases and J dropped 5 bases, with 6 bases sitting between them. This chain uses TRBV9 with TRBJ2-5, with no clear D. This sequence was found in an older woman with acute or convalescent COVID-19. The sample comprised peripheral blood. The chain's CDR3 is CASSPGETQYF. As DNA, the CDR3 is TGTGCCAGCAGCCCCGGGGAGACCCAGTACTTC.